Below, 20 T cell receptor beta chains from the same sample are listed, as sequenced in a study of shared clonotypes between healthy human individuals. The data were produced by immunoSEQ multiplex PCR, yet TCRdb's version contains in-frame clones alone and is incomplete. This table holds hundreds of thousands of clones, approximately 79% found once. Sequencing was performed on memory CD4+ T cells sorted from blood. Sample subset: CD45RA-negative fraction. The receptors come from a woman in her thirties in good health.

V usage is TRBV11-2 and J usage is TRBJ2-7; D possibly matches TRBD1 or TRBD2 (5 bases each). V lost 6 bases, J lost 3 bases, and 18 bases lay in between. The CDR3 length is 15 residues. The germline CDR1 and CDR2 sequences are SGHAT and FQNNGV. CDR3 nucleotide sequence: TGTGCCAGCAGGCAACCGGGACGGTCTATCTACGAGCAGTACTTC. Amino acid sequence: CASRQPGRSIYEQYF. The variable domain in full, completed from reference TRBV11-2 and TRBJ2-7, reads EAGVAQSPRYKIIEKRQSVAFWCNPISGHATLYWYQQILGQGPKLLIQFQNNGVVDDSQLPKDRFSAERLKGVDSTLKIQPAKLEDSAVYLCASRQPGRSIYEQYFGPGTRLTVT.

This clone was picked up a small number of times. This chain joins TRBV9 and TRBJ2-7; 13 nucleotides agree with TRBD2. The CDR3 loop spans 20 amino acids. Germline V gene lookup returns CDR1 SGDLS and CDR2 YYNGEE. V trimming: 3 bases; J trimming: 0 bases; junction bases outside the gene matches: 15. This CDR3 reads CASSASTGTSGIGDSYEQYF. CDR3 coding DNA: TGTGCCAGCAGCGCCTCGACCGGGACTAGCGGGATTGGGGACTCCTACGAGCAGTACTTC.

The chain couples TRBV28 to TRBJ1-1, with 8 bases identical to TRBD1. Germline V gives CDR1 MDHEN, CDR2 SYDVKM. V was pared by 7 bases and J by 0 bases, with 7 bases of the junction left unmatched. CDR3 length: 15 amino acids. The CDR3 loop reads CASTGGPPLNTEAFF. CDR3 nucleotide sequence: TGTGCCAGCACAGGGGGCCCACCATTGAACACTGAAGCTTTCTTT.

This clone was found many times. The chain recombines TRBV28 with TRBJ1-3; D call uncertain. V lost 3 bases and J lost 0, with 3 bases in between. The CDR3 loop spans 13 amino acids. The germline V gene has CDR1 MDHEN and CDR2 SYDVKM. This CDR3 reads CASSFFSGNTIYF. CDR3 nucleotide sequence: TGTGCCAGCAGTTTTTTCTCTGGAAACACCATATATTTT.

Of note for this clone: Sequence at one end of the junction differs from germline and may be a read error. The J gene is TRBJ1-1, the V gene TRBV6-1, with D perhaps TRBD1 (6 bases). The germline V gene encodes CDR1 MNHNS and CDR2 SASEGT. The length of the CDR3 is 15 residues. The CDR3 bases are TGTGCCAGCAGGGAAGGAGGGACATCACGAAGGGGAGCTTTCTTT. This translates into CASREGGTSRRGAFF.

In the case of this clone: Other DNA sequences in the sample encode the same CDR3. The J gene is TRBJ1-3, the V gene TRBV28; D call uncertain. The germline V and J ends were trimmed by 7 bases and 0 bases, with 7 bases remaining between them. The CDR3 is made up of 13 amino acids. Germline values: CDR1 MDHEN, CDR2 SYDVKM. CDR3 loop: CASTDSSGNTIYF. In DNA, the CDR3 is TGTGCCAGCACTGACTCCTCTGGAAACACCATATATTTT.

The gene calls are TRBV28 and TRBJ2-7; D is perhaps TRBD2 (5 bases). The germline V and J ends were trimmed by 4 bases and 0 bases, with 16 bases remaining between them. CDR1 MDHEN and CDR2 SYDVKM come from the germline V gene. The CDR3 extends over 16 amino acids. The CDR3, as DNA: TGTGCCAGCAGTTCACCGGGATTAGCCAGCTCCTACGAGCAGTACTTC. The encoded protein is CASSSPGLASSYEQYF.

The V and J genes are TRBV6-1 and TRBJ2-3; 7 bases fit TRBD1. The CDR3 runs 15 residues. J lost 2 bases, V lost 3 bases, and 5 bases had no gene match. Germline assignment: CDR1 MNHNS and CDR2 SASEGT. CDR3 nucleotides: TGTGCCAGCAGTGACCCCAGGGGGAACACAGATACGCAGTATTTT. Protein sequence: CASSDPRGNTDTQYF.

The J gene is TRBJ2-5, the V gene TRBV14; possibly TRBD2 for D (5 bases). There are 15 residues in the CDR3. Trimming shortened V by 1 base and J by 5 bases, and 14 bases separated the two germline ends. Germline loops: CDR1 SGHDN, CDR2 FVKESK. The CDR3 reads CASSQVGTTGETQYF. CDR3 DNA: TGTGCCAGCAGCCAAGTCGGCACTACGGGGGAGACCCAGTACTTC.

CDR3 nucleotides: TGTGCCAGCAGGACAAGTAACCCGGGGAGCACCGGCTACACCTTC. Residues: CASRTSNPGSTGYTF. The chain links TRBV7-8 to TRBJ1-2; D is uncertain. V was cut by 6 bases and J by 8 bases, with 22 bases left in between. The germline CDR1 and CDR2 sequences are SGHVS and FQNEAQ. This CDR3 has 15 residues.

The chain has TRBV5-6 and TRBJ2-7; TRBD2 might be the D (6 bases). V dropped 7 bases and J dropped 1 base, with 15 bases sitting between them. The germline V gene encodes CDR1 SGHDT and CDR2 YYEEEE. This CDR3 contains 14 residues. In DNA, the CDR3 is TGTGCCAGCGCCAGGAGGGGCGGATCCTACGAGCAGTACTTC. Encoded protein: CASARRGGSYEQYF.

The chain links TRBV7-9 to TRBJ1-2; the match to TRBD1 covers 7 bases. J gave up 4 bases and V 5 bases, and 4 bases lay outside the gene matches. The CDR3 sequence is 13 residues long. In germline, CDR1 is SEHNR, CDR2 FQNEAQ (reference sequence). In DNA form, the CDR3 reads TGTGCCAGCAGCAAGGGACAGCCCTATGGCTACACCTTC. It specifies CASSKGQPYGYTF.

This chain uses TRBV25-1 with TRBJ2-1; TRBD1 matches at 10 bases. The CDR3 has 16 amino acids. The V gene's germline CDR1 is MGHDK and CDR2 SYGVNS. V trimming: 7 bases; J trimming: 2 bases; junction bases outside the gene matches: 8. CDR3 sequence (DNA): TGTGCCAGCACCGGCCTAGGGACAGGGGCCTACAATGAGCAGTTCTTC. Translation: CASTGLGTGAYNEQFF.

The V call is TRBV5-1, the J call TRBJ2-1; TRBD2 agrees at 7 bases. The CDR3 length is 15 residues. The V gene's germline CDR1 is SGHRS and CDR2 YFSETQ. Trimming removed 1 base from V and 7 bases from J; junction bases left unmatched: 8. The CDR3 spells CASSLNPQLANEQFF. The CDR3 DNA is TGCGCCAGCAGCTTGAATCCCCAACTAGCGAATGAGCAGTTCTTC.

The V and J genes are TRBV2 and TRBJ1-4, with D possibly matching TRBD1 (6 bases). V lost 2 bases and J lost 8, with 9 bases in between. This CDR3 spans 13 amino acids. Germline CDR1 reads SNHLY; CDR2 reads FYNNEI. The chain's CDR3 is CASSELQGEKLFF. The CDR3, as DNA: TGTGCCAGCAGTGAATTGCAGGGGGAAAAACTGTTTTTT.

This clone came up many times. The J gene is TRBJ2-5, the V gene TRBV28; D unresolved. The CDR3 covers 12 residues. From germline, CDR1 is MDHEN and CDR2 SYDVKM. V was trimmed by 2 bases and J by 5 bases, leaving 6 bases between them. The CDR3 is CASSLPHETQYF. The CDR3 DNA reads TGTGCCAGCAGTTTACCGCACGAGACCCAGTACTTC.

This clone appeared a few times. The chain joins TRBV2 to TRBJ1-1; D is uncertain. V lost 4 bases and J 0 bases, leaving 9 bases between the germline ends. Germline CDR1 and CDR2: SNHLY and FYNNEI. The CDR3 runs 14 residues. Written as DNA, the CDR3 is TGTGCCAGCAGTGTGCAGCCGTTGAACACTGAAGCTTTCTTT. It specifies CASSVQPLNTEAFF.

This sequence joins TRBV2 and TRBJ1-2; no reliable D call. Germline V gene sequence: CDR1 SNHLY, CDR2 FYNNEI. The CDR3 has 11 amino acids. V dropped 8 bases and J dropped 5 bases, with 9 bases sitting between them. CDR3 in amino acids: CASSSQYGYTF. The CDR3 DNA sequence: TGTGCCAGCTCGAGCCAGTATGGCTACACCTTC.

The V and J genes are TRBV2 and TRBJ2-1; TRBD2 aligns across 14 bases. Germline values: CDR1 SNHLY, CDR2 FYNNEI. The CDR3 loop spans 17 amino acids. The V gene end was trimmed by 6 bases and the J gene end by 7 bases; junction bases not matched to a gene: 11. The CDR3 region is CASRNLGLAGGLNEQFF. CDR3 nucleotides: TGTGCCAGCAGGAATCTCGGACTAGCGGGAGGTCTAAATGAGCAGTTCTTC.

CDR3 nucleotides: TGTGCCTGGAGTGTTCTTAGGGGACAAAGAGCTTTCTTT. Amino acids: CAWSVLRGQRAFF. The chain recombines TRBV30 with TRBJ1-1, with D possibly matching TRBD1 (6 bases). The V end was cut by 0 bases, the J end by 10 bases, with 15 bases between. This CDR3 spans 13 amino acids. Germline V gene data show CDR1 as GTSNPN and CDR2 as SVGIG (reference sequence).